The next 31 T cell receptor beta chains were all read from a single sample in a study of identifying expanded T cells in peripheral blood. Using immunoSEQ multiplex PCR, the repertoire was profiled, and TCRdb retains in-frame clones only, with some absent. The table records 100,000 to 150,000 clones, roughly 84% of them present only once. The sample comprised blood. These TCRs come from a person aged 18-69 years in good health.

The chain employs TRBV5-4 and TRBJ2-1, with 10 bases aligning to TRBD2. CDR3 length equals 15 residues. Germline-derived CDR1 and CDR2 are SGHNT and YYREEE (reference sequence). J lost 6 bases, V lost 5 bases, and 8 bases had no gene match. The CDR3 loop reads CASSQKRGGVNEQFF. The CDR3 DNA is TGTGCCAGCAGTCAAAAGCGGGGGGGCGTCAATGAGCAGTTCTTC.

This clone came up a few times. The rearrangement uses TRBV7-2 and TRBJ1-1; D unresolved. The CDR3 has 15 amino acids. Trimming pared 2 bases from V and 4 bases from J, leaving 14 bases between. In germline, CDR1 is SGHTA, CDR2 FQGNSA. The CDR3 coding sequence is TGTGCCAGCAGCTTACACGGCCCAAGCGCCACTGAAGCTTTCTTT. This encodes CASSLHGPSATEAFF.

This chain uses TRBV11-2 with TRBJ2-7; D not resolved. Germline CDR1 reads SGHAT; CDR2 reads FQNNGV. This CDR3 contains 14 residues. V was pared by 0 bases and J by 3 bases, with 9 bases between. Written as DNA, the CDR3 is TGTGCCAGCAGCTTAGATCAAACGGGCTACGAGCAGTACTTC. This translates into CASSLDQTGYEQYF.

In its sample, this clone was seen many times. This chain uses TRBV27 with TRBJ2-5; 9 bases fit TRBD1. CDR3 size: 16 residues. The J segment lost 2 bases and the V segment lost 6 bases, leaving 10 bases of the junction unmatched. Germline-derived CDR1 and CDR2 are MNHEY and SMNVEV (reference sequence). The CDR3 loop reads CASRGHGTGKQETQYF. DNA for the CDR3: TGTGCCAGCAGGGGGCACGGGACAGGGAAACAAGAGACCCAGTACTTC.

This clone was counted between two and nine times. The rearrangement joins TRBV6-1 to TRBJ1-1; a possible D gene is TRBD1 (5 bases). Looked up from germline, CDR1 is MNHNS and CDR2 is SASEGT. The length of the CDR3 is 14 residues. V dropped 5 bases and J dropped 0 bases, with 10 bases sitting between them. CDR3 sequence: CASSYQGMNTEAFF. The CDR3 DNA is TGTGCCAGCAGTTATCAGGGTATGAACACTGAAGCTTTCTTT.

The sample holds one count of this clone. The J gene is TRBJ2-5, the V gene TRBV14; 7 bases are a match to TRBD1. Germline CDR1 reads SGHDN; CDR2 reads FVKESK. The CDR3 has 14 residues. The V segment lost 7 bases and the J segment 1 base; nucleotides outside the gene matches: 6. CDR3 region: CASNRQGRQETQYF. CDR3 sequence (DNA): TGTGCCAGCAACCGACAGGGTCGCCAAGAGACCCAGTACTTC.

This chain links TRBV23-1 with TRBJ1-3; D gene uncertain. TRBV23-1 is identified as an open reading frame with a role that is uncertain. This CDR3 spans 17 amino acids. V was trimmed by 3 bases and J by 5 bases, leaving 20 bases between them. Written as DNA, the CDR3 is TGCGCCAGCAGTCATATCCCCACTACAGAGATAAGAAACACCATATATTTT. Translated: CASSHIPTTEIRNTIYF.

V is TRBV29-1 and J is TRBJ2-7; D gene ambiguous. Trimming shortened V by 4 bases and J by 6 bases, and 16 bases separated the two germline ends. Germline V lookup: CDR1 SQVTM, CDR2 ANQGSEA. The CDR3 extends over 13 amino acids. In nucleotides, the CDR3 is TGCAGCGTTGGTGATCTCGGCAGCAGCGAGCAGTACTTC. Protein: CSVGDLGSSEQYF.

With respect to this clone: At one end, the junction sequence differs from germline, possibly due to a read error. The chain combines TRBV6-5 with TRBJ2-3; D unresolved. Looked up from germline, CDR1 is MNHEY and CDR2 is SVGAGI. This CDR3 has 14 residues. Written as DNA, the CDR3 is TGTGCCAGCAGTCACCTCTCTACCACAGATACACAGTATTTT. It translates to CASSHLSTTDTQYF.

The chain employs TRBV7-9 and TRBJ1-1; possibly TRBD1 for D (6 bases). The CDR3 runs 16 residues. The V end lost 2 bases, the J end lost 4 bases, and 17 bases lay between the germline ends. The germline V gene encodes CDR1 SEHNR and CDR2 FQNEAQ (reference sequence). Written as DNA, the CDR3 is TGTGCCAGCAGCTTAAAACGGACAGTAAATATCACTGAAGCTTTCTTT. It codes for CASSLKRTVNITEAFF.

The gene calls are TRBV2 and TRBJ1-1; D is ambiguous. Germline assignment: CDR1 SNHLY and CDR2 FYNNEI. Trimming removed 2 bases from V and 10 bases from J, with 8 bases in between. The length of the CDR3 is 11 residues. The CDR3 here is CASSEMGRAFF. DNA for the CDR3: TGTGCCAGCAGTGAAATGGGAAGAGCTTTCTTT. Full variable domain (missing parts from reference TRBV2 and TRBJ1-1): EPEVTQTPSHQVTQMGQEVILRCVPISNHLYFYWYRQILGQKVEFLVSFYNNEISEKSEIFDDQFSVERPDGSNFTLKIRSTKLEDSAMYFCASSEMGRAFFGQGTRLTVV.

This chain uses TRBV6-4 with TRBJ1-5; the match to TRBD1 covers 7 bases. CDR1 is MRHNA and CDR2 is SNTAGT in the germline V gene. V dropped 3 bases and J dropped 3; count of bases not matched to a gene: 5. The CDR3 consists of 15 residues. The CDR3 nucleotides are TGTGCCAGCAGTGAGACGGGACAGAACAATCAGCCCCAGCATTTT. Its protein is CASSETGQNNQPQHF.

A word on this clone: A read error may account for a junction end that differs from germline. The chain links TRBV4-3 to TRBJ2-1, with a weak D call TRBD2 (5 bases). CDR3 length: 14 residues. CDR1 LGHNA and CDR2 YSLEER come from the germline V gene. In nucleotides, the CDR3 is TGCGCCAGCAGCCGAGAATCAGACTACAATGAGCAATTCTTC. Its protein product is CASSRESDYNEQFF.

In DNA, the CDR3 is TGTGCCAGCAGCTCCCCCCGAGGGGCGACTGGAAACACCATATATTTT. It yields the protein CASSSPRGATGNTIYF. This chain connects TRBV5-4 to TRBJ1-3; D may be TRBD1 (5 bases). The CDR3 contains 16 residues. Germline V gene sequence: CDR1 SGHNT, CDR2 YYREEE (reference sequence). Trimming pared 3 bases from V and 2 bases from J, leaving 15 bases between.

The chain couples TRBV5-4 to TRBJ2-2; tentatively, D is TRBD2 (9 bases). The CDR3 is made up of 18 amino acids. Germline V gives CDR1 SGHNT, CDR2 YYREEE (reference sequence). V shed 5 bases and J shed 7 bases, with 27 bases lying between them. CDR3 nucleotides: TGTGCCAGCAGATCAGGGGGCGCGGCGGGGGGGCCCGTCGGGGAGCTGTTTTTT. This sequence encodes CASRSGGAAGGPVGELFF.

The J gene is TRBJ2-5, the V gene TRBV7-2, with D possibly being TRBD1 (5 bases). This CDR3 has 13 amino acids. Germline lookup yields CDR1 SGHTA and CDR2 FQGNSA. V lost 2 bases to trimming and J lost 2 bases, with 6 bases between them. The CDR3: CASSLNRQETQYF. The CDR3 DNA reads TGTGCCAGCAGCTTAAACAGGCAAGAGACCCAGTACTTC.

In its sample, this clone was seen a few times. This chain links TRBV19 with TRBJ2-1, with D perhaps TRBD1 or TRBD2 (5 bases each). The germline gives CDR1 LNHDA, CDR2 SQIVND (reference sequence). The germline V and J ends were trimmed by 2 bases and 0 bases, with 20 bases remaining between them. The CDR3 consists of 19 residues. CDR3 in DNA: TGTGCCAGTAGTATACGAGGGGCGGCCCAGGTAGGCTCCTACAATGAGCAGTTCTTC. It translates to CASSIRGAAQVGSYNEQFF.

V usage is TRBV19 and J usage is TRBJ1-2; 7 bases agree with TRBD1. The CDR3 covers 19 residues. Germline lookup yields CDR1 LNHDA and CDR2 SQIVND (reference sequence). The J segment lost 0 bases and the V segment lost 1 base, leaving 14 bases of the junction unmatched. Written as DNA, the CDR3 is TGTGCCAGTAGTATAGGGCTCCGGGACAGCGAATCAGCTAACTATGGCTACACCTTC. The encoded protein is CASSIGLRDSESANYGYTF. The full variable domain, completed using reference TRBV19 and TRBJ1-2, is DGGITQSPKYLFRKEGQNVTLSCEQNLNHDAMYWYRQDPGQGLRLIYYSQIVNDFQKGDIAEGYSVSREKKESFPLTVTSAQKNPTAFYLCASSIGLRDSESANYGYTFGSGTRLTVV.

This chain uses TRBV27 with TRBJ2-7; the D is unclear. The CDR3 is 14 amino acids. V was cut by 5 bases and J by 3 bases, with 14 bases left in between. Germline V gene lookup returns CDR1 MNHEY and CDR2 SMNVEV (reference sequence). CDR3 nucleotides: TGTGCCAGCAGTCCACAGCACCTATACTACGAGCAGTACTTC. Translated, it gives CASSPQHLYYEQYF.

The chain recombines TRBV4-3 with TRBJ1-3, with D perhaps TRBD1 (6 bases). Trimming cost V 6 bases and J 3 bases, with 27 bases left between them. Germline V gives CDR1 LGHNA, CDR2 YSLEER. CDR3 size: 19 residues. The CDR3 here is CASSISVTGTGISGNTIYF. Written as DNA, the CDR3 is TGCGCCAGCAGTATAAGTGTCACAGGGACGGGTATAAGTGGAAACACCATATATTTT.

The CDR3 DNA reads TGCGCCAGCAGCTTGGGACAGGGGTACGACGAGCAGTACTTC. It specifies CASSLGQGYDEQYF. V is TRBV5-1 and J is TRBJ2-7; 8 nucleotides match TRBD1. The J segment lost 5 bases and the V segment lost 0 bases, leaving 4 bases of the junction unmatched. The germline CDR1 and CDR2 sequences are SGHRS and YFSETQ. The CDR3 is 14 residues long.

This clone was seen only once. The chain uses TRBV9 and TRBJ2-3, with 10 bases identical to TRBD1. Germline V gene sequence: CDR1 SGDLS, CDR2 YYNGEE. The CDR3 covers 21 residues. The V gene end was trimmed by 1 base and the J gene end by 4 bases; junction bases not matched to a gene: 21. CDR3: CASSVRLGTTSGQGSPDTQYF. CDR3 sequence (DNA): TGTGCCAGCAGCGTACGTCTCGGTACTACTTCGGGACAGGGGTCCCCAGATACGCAGTATTTT.

The CDR3 DNA is TGTGCCACCGCTAGCGTTCACACAGATACGCAGTATTTT. It yields the protein CATASVHTDTQYF. The chain recombines TRBV7-9 with TRBJ2-3, with D perhaps TRBD2 (6 bases). The germline V gene encodes CDR1 SEHNR and CDR2 FQNEAQ (reference sequence). There are 13 residues in the CDR3. V lost 10 bases and J 2 bases, leaving 13 bases between the germline ends.

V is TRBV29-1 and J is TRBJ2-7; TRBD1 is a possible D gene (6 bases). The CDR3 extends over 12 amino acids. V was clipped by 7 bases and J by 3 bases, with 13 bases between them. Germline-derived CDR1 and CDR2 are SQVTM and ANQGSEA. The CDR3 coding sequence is TGCAGCGCCTTATTAGGGGGCTACGAGCAGTACTTC. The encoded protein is CSALLGGYEQYF.

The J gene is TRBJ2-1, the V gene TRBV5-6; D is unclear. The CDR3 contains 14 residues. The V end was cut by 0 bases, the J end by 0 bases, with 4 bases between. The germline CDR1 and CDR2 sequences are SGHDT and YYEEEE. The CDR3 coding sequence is TGTGCCAGCAGCTTGGCTCTCTCCTACAATGAGCAGTTCTTC. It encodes CASSLALSYNEQFF.

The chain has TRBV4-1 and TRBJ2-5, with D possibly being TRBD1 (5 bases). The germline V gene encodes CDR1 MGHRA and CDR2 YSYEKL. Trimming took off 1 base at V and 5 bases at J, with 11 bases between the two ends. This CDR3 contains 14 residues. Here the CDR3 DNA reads TGCGCCAGCAGCCAAGGGGGCTCCGCGGAGACCCAGTACTTC. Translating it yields CASSQGGSAETQYF.

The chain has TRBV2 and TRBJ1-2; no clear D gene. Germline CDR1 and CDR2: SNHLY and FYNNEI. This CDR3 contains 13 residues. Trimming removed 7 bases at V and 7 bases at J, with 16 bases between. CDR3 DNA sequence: TGTGCCAGCACCTACCGGGCCCCCAGTGGCTACACCTTC. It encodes CASTYRAPSGYTF.

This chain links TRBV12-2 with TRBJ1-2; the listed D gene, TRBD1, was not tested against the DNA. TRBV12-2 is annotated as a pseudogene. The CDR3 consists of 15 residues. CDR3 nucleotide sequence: TGTGCAAGTCGCTCAAAAGCCCTGACAGCCCATGGCTACACCTTC. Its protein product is CASRSKALTAHGYTF.

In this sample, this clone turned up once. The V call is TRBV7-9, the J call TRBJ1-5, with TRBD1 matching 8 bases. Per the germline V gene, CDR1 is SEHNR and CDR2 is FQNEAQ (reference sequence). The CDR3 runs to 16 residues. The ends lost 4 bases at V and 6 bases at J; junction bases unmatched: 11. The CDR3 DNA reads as TGTGCCAGCAGCTCCGGCAGGGGGCAGAGCGGTCAGCCCCAGCATTTT. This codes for CASSSGRGQSGQPQHF.

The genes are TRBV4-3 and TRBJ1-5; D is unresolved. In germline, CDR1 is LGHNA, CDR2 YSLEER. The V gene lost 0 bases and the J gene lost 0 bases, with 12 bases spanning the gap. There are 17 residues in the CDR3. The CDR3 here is CASSQDAPPLSNQPQHF. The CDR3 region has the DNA TGCGCCAGCAGCCAAGACGCCCCACCTCTTAGCAATCAGCCCCAGCATTTT.

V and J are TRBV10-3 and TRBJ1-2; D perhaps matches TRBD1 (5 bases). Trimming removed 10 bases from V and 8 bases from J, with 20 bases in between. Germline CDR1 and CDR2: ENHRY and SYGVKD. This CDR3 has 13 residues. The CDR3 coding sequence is TGTGCCACCTCAGGGCCCGGGTCCGGGGGCTACACCTTC. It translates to CATSGPGSGGYTF.